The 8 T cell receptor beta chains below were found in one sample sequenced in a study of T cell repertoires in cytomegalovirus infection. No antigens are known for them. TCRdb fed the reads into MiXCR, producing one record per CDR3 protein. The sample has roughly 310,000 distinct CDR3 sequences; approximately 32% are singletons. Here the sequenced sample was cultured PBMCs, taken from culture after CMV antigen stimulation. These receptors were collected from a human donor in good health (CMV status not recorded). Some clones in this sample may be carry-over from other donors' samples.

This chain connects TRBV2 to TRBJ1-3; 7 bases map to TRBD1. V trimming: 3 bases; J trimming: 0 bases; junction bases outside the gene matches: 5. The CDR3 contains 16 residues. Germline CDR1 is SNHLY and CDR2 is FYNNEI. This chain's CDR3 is CASSDGQDFSGNTIYF. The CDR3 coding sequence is TGTGCCAGCAGTGATGGACAGGACTTCTCTGGAAACACCATATATTTT.

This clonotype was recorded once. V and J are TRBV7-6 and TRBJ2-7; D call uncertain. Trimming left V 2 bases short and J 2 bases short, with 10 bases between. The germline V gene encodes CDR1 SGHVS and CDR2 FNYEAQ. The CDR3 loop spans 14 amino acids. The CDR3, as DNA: TGTGCCAGCAGCTTAAATTCAAGACCCTACGAGCAGTACTTC. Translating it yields CASSLNSRPYEQYF.

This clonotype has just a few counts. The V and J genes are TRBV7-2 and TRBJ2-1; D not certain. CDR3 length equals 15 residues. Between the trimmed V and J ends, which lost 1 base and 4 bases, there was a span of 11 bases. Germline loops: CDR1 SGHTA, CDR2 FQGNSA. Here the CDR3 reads CASSLVNSPYNEQFF. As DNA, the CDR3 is TGTGCCAGCAGCTTAGTAAACAGCCCATACAATGAGCAGTTCTTC. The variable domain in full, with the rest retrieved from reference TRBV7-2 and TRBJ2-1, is GAGVSQSPSNKVTEKGKDVELRCDPISGHTALYWYRQSLGQGLEFLIYFQGNSAPDKSGLPSDRFSAERTGGSVSTLTIQRTQQEDSAVYLCASSLVNSPYNEQFFGPGTRLTVL.

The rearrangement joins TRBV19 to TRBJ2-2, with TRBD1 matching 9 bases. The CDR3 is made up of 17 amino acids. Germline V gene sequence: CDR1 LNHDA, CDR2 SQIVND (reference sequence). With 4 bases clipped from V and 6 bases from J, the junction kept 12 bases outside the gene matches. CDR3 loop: CASSKTPRDRVPGELFF. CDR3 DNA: TGTGCCAGTAGTAAAACACCCCGGGACAGGGTCCCCGGGGAGCTGTTTTTT.

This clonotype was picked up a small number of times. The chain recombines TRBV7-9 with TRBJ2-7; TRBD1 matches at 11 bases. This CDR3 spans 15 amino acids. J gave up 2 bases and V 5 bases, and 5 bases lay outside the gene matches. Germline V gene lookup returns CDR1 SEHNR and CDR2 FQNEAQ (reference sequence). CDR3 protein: CASSGGQGATYEQYF. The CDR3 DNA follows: TGTGCCAGCAGCGGAGGACAGGGGGCAACCTACGAGCAGTACTTC.

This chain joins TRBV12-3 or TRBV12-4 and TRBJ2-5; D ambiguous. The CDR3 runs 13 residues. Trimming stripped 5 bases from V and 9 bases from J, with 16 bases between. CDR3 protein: CASSHSSQAAQYF. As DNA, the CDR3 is TGTGCCAGCAGTCACTCCTCCCAGGCGGCCCAGTACTTC.

The CDR3: CASSLSGYTGELFF. CDR3 sequence (DNA): TGTGCCAGCAGCTTGTCGGGGTATACCGGGGAGCTGTTTTTT. The gene calls are TRBV7-6 and TRBJ2-2; D possibly corresponds to TRBD2 (5 bases). This CDR3 is 14 amino acids long. Germline assignment: CDR1 SGHVS and CDR2 FNYEAQ. V was clipped by 3 bases and J by 5 bases, with 10 bases between them. The variable domain in full, with the rest retrieved from reference TRBV7-6 and TRBJ2-2, is GAGVSQSPRYKVTKRGQDVALRCDPISGHVSLYWYRQALGQGPEFLTYFNYEAQQDKSGLPNDRFSAERPEGSISTLTIQRTEQRDSAMYRCASSLSGYTGELFFGEGSRLTVL.

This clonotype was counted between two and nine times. CDR3: CASSLGASSGNTIYF. CDR3 sequence (DNA): TGTGCCAGCAGCTTAGGAGCGAGCTCTGGAAACACCATATATTTT. The genes are TRBV7-6 and TRBJ1-3; unclear D gene. Deletions cut 1 base from V and 0 bases from J, with 7 bases between. CDR1 and CDR2 from the germline V gene are SGHVS and FNYEAQ. The CDR3 totals 15 residues.